These 6 T cell receptor beta chains originate from one sample sequenced in a study of blood T cell repertoires in COVID-19. Profiling relied on immunoSEQ multiplex PCR, and the TCRdb table lists in-frame clones only, not all of them. The sample lists roughly 40,000 clones, 80% occurring once. What was sequenced was peripheral blood. These receptors were taken from a man in his 70s with acute or convalescent COVID-19.

The V call is TRBV5-4, the J call TRBJ2-5, with 10 positions matching TRBD2. The CDR3 runs 14 residues. V gave up 2 bases and J gave up 5 bases; unmatched junction bases: 3. CDR1 is SGHNT, CDR2 YYREEE, per germline (reference sequence). The CDR3 sequence: CASSFRAGGETQYF. CDR3 nucleotide sequence: TGTGCCAGCAGCTTCCGAGCGGGAGGGGAGACCCAGTACTTC. Combining the CDR3 with reference TRBV5-4 and TRBJ2-5 gives the whole variable domain ETGVTQSPTHLIKTRGQQVTLRCSSQSGHNTVSWYQQALGQGPQFIFQYYREEENGRGNFPPRFSGLQFPNYSSELNVNALELDDSALYLCASSFRAGGETQYFGPGTRLLVL.

This chain links TRBV4-3 with TRBJ1-2; D perhaps matches TRBD1 (5 bases). The CDR3 runs 14 residues. Trimming removed 4 bases from V and 5 bases from J, with 14 bases in between. CDR1 is LGHNA, CDR2 YSLEER, per germline. Here the CDR3 reads CASSPLEGRYGYTF. The CDR3 region has the DNA TGCGCCAGCAGCCCCCTGGAGGGGAGGTATGGCTACACCTTC.

The V and J genes are TRBV7-9 and TRBJ1-2; D gene unclear. CDR1 is SEHNR, CDR2 FQNEAQ, per germline (reference sequence). The V end was cut by 5 bases, the J end by 3 bases, with 10 bases between. This CDR3 is 13 amino acids long. This CDR3 is CASSQTRDYGYTF. As DNA, the CDR3 is TGTGCCAGCAGCCAAACGAGAGACTATGGCTACACCTTC.

The chain links TRBV24-1 to TRBJ1-6, with 7 nucleotides matching TRBD1. The V gene's germline CDR1 is KGHDR and CDR2 SFDVKD. After removal of 9 bases from V and 5 bases from J, the junction contained 12 bases not matched to a gene. The CDR3 extends over 16 amino acids. CDR3 nucleotides: TGTGCCACCCTCCCCCCGGGACAGTCGAATAATTCACCCCTCCACTTT. This encodes CATLPPGQSNNSPLHF.

This chain connects TRBV5-8 to TRBJ2-1; no clear D. The CDR3 has 15 residues. Trimming removed 0 bases at V and 0 bases at J, with 7 bases between. Germline V gene data show CDR1 as SGHTS and CDR2 as YDEGEE. The CDR3 is CASSLEPSSYNEQFF. CDR3 DNA: TGTGCCAGCAGCTTGGAACCGAGCTCCTACAATGAGCAGTTCTTC.

The rearrangement uses TRBV29-1 and TRBJ2-7; a possible D gene is TRBD1 (6 bases). The germline V and J ends were trimmed by 4 bases and 0 bases, with 10 bases remaining between them. The CDR3 is made up of 13 amino acids. CDR1 SQVTM and CDR2 ANQGSEA come from the germline V gene. CDR3 DNA sequence: TGCAGCGTTGTGGACAGAGCCTCCTACGAGCAGTACTTC. This translates into CSVVDRASYEQYF.